Sequencing of this TCR beta chain was carried out in a study of tumor-infiltrating lymphocytes in primary liver carcinoma listed by TCRdb under 2017. Regarding the complete study: Between late 2015 and 2016, five patients in China with histopathologically diagnosed primary liver carcinoma had surgical resection. Hepatocellular carcinoma (four) or combined HCC and intrahepatic cholangiocarcinoma (one) was present in the five patients, who were three men and two women aged 30 to 69 years. The tumors of the five patients were staged as T1-T3 N0M0, with maximum diameters ranging from roughly 4 to 11 cm. Each sample produced roughly 3.5 to 7.13 million productive TCRbeta reads, and read depth showed no significant difference between tissue types. Across five regions of each liver tumor, along with adjacent normal tissue and blood, the study brought together TCRbeta repertoire sequencing, expression microarrays and whole-exome sequencing. A total of about 35 specimens from 5 patients went through TCRbeta repertoire sequencing, namely 25 tumor regions, 5 adjacent noncancerous liver tissues and 5 peripheral blood samples. Technical replicate repertoires showed high reproducibility, with mean shared-clone rates roughly 0.89 and correlation coefficients above 0.95. Beyond this particular receptor, the publication reports: Comparison of CD4+ and CD8+ T cell repertoires was precluded by the use of bulk unsorted samples. Only a few patients were included in the study, and the authors note that the findings should be validated in a larger study. The top 250 clones made up a significantly larger repertoire fraction in tumors than in blood (p = 0.039). Repertoire overlap was higher between tumor regions (mean about 36%) than tumor-adjacent (approximately 17%) or tumor-blood (roughly 14%) pairs, consistent with antigen-driven expansion. Only the TCR beta chain was sequenced, so true repertoire diversity is likely underestimated because unpaired alpha chains were not captured.

Blood RNA was extracted from unsorted whole blood with TRIzol reagent; germline DNA came from the DNeasy Blood & Tissue kit. Patients had chronic HBV infection and were treatment-naive at sampling. Before surgery, about 3.9 milliliters of peripheral blood were drawn into K2EDTA tubes. TCRbeta-specific cDNA was reverse-transcribed from 500 ng total RNA using a constant-region primer and ProtoScript II reverse transcriptase. TCRbeta libraries were built with three nested multiplex PCR rounds, a slightly modified ARM-PCR procedure. Each of the first two PCR rounds ran for nine to ten cycles and used multiplex TRBV1-TRBV30 forward primers together with a Cbeta reverse primer. Sample barcodes and Illumina adapters were attached in a final 25-cycle PCR using Deep VentR polymerase. Before sequencing, amplicons between 200 and 500 bp were purified from gel using a QIAquick gel extraction kit. TCRbeta amplicons were sequenced on an Illumina HiSeq 2500 with 250-bp paired-end reads. Processing in the source paper ran as follows. To recover full CDR3 sequences, reads were quality-trimmed using Trimmomatic v0.33 and paired reads were then merged using FLASH v1.2.11. V, D and J germline segments were assigned to the rearranged TCRbeta sequences by MiGEC v1.2.1b. Clonotype statistics and Shannon-Wiener diversity indices were computed with VDJtools v1.0.0. To reduce sampling bias, subsequent analyses other than the diversity analysis used only the 250 most abundant clonotypes in each sample. TCRdb reprocessing: public reads trimmed at Q25 with fastp, clones called with MiXCR, in-frame beta chains kept. Entries that share a CDR3 protein sequence are merged under the most common genes and DNA. Here the V and J calls rest on TCRdb's processing, not on the authors' analysis. The sample profile shows approximately 330,000 distinct CDR3 sequences; about 65% of them were found once. The ten largest clonotypes hold about 6.5% of the sample.

The germline V gene sets CDR1 to MNHNS and CDR2 to SASEGT. Including cysteine and phenylalanine, the CDR3 has 12 amino acids. Kept here is only the CDR3 DNA, which spans 36 bases and is read in frame from base 1. Trimming removed 4 bases from V and 3 bases from J, leaving 7 bases between the germline ends. This clonotype was counted only a few times. There is no known antigen for this receptor. No much larger clonotype is one base removed from it; base qualities were not supplied. The clonotype was recovered from a man aged 40-49 years with primary liver carcinoma and hepatitis B virus infection. The sample taken for sequencing was peripheral blood. The chain was built from TRBV6-1 and TRBJ2-7; the D gene is perhaps TRBD2, from 6 matching bases. DNA sequence: TGTGCCAGCAGTGGCGGGAACTACGAGCAGTACTTC. This sequence encodes CASSGGNYEQYF.